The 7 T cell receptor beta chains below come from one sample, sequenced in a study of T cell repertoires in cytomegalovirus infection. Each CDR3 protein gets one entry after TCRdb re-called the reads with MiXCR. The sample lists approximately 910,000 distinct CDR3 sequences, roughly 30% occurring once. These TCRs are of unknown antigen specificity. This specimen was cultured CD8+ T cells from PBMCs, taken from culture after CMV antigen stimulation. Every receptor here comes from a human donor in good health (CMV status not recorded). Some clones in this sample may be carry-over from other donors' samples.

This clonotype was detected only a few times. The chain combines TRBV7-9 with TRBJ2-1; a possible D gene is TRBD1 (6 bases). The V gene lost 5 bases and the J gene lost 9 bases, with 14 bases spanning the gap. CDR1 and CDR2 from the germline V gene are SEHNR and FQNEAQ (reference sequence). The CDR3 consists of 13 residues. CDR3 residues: CASSHRETGEQFF. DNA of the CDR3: TGTGCCAGCAGCCACAGGGAAACGGGTGAGCAGTTCTTC.

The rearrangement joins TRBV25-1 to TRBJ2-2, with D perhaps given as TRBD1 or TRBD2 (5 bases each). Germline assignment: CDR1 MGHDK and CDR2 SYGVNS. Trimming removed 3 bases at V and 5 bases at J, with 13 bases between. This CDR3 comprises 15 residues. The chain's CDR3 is CASSDTGRRTGELFF. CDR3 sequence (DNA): TGTGCCAGCAGTGATACGGGGCGGAGAACCGGGGAGCTGTTTTTT.

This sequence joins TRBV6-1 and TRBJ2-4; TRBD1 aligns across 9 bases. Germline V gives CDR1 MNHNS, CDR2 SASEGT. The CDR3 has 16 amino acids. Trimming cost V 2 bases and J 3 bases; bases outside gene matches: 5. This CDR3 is CASSETQGAVKNIQYF. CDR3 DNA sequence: TGTGCCAGCAGTGAAACACAGGGGGCGGTCAAAAACATTCAGTACTTC.

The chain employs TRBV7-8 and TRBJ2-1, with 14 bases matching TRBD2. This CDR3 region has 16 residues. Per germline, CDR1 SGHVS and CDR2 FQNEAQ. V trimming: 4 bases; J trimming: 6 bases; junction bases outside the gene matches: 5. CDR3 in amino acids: CASSSPTSGGGNEQFF. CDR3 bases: TGTGCCAGCAGCTCTCCGACTAGCGGGGGGGGCAATGAGCAGTTCTTC.

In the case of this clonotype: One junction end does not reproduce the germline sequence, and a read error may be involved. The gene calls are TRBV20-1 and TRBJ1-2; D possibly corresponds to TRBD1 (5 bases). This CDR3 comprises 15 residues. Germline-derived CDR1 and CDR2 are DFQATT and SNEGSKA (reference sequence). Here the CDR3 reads CCARDLQERDYGYTF. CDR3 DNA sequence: TGCTGTGCTAGAGATCTACAGGAAAGAGACTATGGCTACACCTTC.

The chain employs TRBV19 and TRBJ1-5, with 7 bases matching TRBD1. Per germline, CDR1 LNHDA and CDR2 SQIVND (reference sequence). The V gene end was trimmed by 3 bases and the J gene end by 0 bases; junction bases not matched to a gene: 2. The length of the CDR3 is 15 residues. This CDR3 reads CASSIGQDSNQPQHF. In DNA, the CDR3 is TGTGCCAGTAGTATCGGACAGGATAGCAATCAGCCCCAGCATTTT. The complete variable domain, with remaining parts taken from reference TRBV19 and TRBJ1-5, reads DGGITQSPKYLFRKEGQNVTLSCEQNLNHDAMYWYRQDPGQGLRLIYYSQIVNDFQKGDIAEGYSVSREKKESFPLTVTSAQKNPTAFYLCASSIGQDSNQPQHFGDGTRLSIL.

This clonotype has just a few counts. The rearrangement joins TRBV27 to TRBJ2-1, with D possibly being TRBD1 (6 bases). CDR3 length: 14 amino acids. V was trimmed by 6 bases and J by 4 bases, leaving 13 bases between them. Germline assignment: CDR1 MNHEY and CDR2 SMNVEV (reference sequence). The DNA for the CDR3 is TGTGCCAGCAGATGGCAGGGGACGTACAATGAGCAGTTCTTC. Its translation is CASRWQGTYNEQFF.